This T cell receptor (beta chain) was identified during a study of graft-versus-host responses after intestinal transplantation. Study details: Recipients obtained multivisceral, liver-intestinal, or isolated intestinal transplants. Following induction with anti-thymocyte globulin, all recipients were given tacrolimus and steroids for about three years. Whole-study results and caveats: GvH clones occurred in recipient marrow; some first appeared in ileum or blood. Early HvG declines after transplant were associated with peak circulating GvH clone levels.

Assay used: immunoSEQ multiplex PCR; TCRdb lists only in-frame clones, some missing. This table holds about 97,000 clones, 90% found once. A remark on this clone: Antigen unknown.

CDR1 SGDLS and CDR2 YYNGEE come from the germline V gene. CDR3 length: 13 amino acids. V lost 0 bases, J lost 9 bases, and 13 bases lay in between. This chain uses TRBV9 with TRBJ2-7; D call uncertain. The clonotype was recovered from a human patient who received an intestinal transplant, so some T cells may come from the graft donor. This specimen consisted of PBMCs, obtained about 440 days after intestinal transplant. CDR3 residues: CASSVEEGRRQYF. CDR3 coding DNA: TGTGCCAGCAGCGTAGAGGAAGGACGGAGGCAGTACTTC.